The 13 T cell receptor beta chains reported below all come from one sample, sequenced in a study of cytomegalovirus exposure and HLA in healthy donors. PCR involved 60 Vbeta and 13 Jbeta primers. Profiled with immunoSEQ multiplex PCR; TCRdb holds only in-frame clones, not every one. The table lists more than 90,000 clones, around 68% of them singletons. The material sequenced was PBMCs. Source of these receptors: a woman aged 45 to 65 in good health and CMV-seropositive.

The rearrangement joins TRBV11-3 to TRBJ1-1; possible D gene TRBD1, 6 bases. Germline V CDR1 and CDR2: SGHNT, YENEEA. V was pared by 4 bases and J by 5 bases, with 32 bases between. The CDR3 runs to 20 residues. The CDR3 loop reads CASSYSSYSGTQRGGTEAFF. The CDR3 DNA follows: TGTGCCAGCAGCTATTCATCATATAGCGGGACACAAAGGGGAGGTACTGAAGCTTTCTTT.

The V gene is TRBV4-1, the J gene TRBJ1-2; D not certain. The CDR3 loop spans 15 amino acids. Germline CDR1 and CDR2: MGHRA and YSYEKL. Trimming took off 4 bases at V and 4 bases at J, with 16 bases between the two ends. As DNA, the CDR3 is TGCGCCAGCAGCCCTGGCGGGGAGAGGGTCTATGGCTACACCTTC. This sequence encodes CASSPGGERVYGYTF.

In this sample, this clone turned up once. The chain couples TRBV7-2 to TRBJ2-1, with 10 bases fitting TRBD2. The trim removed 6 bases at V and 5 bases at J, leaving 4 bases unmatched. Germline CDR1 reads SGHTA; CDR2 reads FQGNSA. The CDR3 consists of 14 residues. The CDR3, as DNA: TGTGCCAGCAGGGACCTAGCGGGAGACAATGAGCAGTTCTTC. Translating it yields CASRDLAGDNEQFF.

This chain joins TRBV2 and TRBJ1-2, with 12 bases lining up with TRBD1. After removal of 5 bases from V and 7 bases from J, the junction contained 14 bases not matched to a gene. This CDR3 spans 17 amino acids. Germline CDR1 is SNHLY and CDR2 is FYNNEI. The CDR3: CASSRPGQGAKFTGYTF. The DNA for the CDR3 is TGTGCCAGCAGTAGACCGGGACAGGGGGCCAAGTTTACTGGCTACACCTTC.

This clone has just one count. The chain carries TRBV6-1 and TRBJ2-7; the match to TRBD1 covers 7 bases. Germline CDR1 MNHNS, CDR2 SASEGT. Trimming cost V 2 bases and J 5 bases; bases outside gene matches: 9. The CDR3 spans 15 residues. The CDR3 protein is CASSETGRGYNEQYF. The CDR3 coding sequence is TGTGCCAGCAGTGAAACCGGCAGGGGGTACAACGAGCAGTACTTC.

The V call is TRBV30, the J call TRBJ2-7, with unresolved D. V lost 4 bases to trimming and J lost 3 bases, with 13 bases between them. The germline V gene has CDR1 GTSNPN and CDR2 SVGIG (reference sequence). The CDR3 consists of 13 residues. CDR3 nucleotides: TGTGCCTGGAAAGAGTCTACTGGCTACGAGCAGTACTTC. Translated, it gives CAWKESTGYEQYF.

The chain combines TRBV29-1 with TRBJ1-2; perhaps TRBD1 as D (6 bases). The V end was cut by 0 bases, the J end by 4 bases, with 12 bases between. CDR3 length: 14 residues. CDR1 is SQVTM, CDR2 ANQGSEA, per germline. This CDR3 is CSVEDTQGRYGYTF. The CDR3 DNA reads TGCAGCGTTGAAGATACCCAGGGGCGCTATGGCTACACCTTC.

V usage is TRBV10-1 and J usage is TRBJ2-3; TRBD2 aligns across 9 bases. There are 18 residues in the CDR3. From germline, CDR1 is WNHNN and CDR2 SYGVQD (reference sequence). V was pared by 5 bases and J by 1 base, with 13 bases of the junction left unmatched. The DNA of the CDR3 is TGCGCCAGCAGTTCGGTGGCTTGTAGCGGGGGCCGCACAGATACGCAGTATTTT. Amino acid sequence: CASSSVACSGGRTDTQYF.

DNA for the CDR3: TGTGCCAGCAGTTTATCCGGGGAGAGGAGAGAGACCCAGTACTTC. Translation: CASSLSGERRETQYF. The chain uses TRBV28 and TRBJ2-5; tentative D call: TRBD2 (5 bases). The germline CDR1 and CDR2 sequences are MDHEN and SYDVKM. V was clipped by 1 base and J by 4 bases, with 13 bases between them. This CDR3 region has 15 residues.

CDR3 in DNA: TGTGCCAGCAGTCCTATCGGCACAGATACGCAGTATTTT. Translating it yields CASSPIGTDTQYF. The V and J genes are TRBV27 and TRBJ2-3; no clear D. V lost 5 bases and J lost 1, with 7 bases in between. This CDR3 is 13 amino acids long. Germline CDR1 reads MNHEY; CDR2 reads SMNVEV (reference sequence).

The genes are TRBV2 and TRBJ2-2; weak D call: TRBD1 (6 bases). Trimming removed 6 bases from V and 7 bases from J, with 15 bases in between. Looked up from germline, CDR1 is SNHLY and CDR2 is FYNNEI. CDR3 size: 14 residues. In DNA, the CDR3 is TGTGCCAGCAGGGTAGATACAGGGTACGGGGAGCTGTTTTTT. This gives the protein CASRVDTGYGELFF.

The CDR3 sequence: CASRTKTSGNTGELFF. CDR3 DNA sequence: TGTGCCAGTAGGACAAAGACTAGCGGAAACACCGGGGAGCTGTTTTTT. The chain combines TRBV19 with TRBJ2-2, with 9 bases matching TRBD2. Germline loops: CDR1 LNHDA, CDR2 SQIVND (reference sequence). The CDR3 loop spans 16 amino acids. Unmatched junction bases numbered 7, after V lost 6 bases and J lost 2 bases.

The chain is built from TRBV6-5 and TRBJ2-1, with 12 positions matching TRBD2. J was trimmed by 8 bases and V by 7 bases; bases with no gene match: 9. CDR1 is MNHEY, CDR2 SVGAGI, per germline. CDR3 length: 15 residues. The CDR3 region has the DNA TGTGCCAGCACTCGGGCGCCTAGCGGGAGGGATGAGCAGTTCTTC. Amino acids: CASTRAPSGRDEQFF.